Shown below are 27 T cell receptor beta chains from a single sample sequenced in a study of blood T cell repertoires in COVID-19. Produced via immunoSEQ multiplex PCR; TCRdb's table is partial and in-frame only. Here the sample spans about 240,000 clones, around 88% being singletons. The sample consisted of PBMCs or T cells enriched from blood (not recorded which). These receptors were taken from a woman aged 25 to 39 who had recovered from COVID-19.

V usage is TRBV6-1 and J usage is TRBJ2-1; the D gene is possibly TRBD2 (6 bases). V shed 2 bases and J shed 2 bases, with 13 bases lying between them. The germline V gene has CDR1 MNHNS and CDR2 SASEGT. The length of the CDR3 is 16 residues. CDR3 in DNA: TGTGCCAGCAGTGAATTCGTAGCGGCCGCCTACAATGAGCAGTTCTTC. It codes for CASSEFVAAAYNEQFF.

The chain couples TRBV9 to TRBJ2-1; a possible D gene is TRBD2 (6 bases). The CDR3 is 14 residues long. Looked up from germline, CDR1 is SGDLS and CDR2 is YYNGEE. The V and J ends lost 2 bases and 6 bases respectively, with 12 bases between them. The CDR3 DNA reads TGTGCCAGCAGCGTGGGAGTGGGGGGCAATGAGCAGTTCTTC. Its translation: CASSVGVGGNEQFF. The entire variable domain, with the rest obtained from reference TRBV9 and TRBJ2-1, is as follows: DSGVTQTPKHLITATGQRVTLRCSPRSGDLSVYWYQQSLDQGLQFLIQYYNGEERAKGNILERFSAQQFPDLHSELNLSSLELGDSALYFCASSVGVGGNEQFFGPGTRLTVL.

The chain couples TRBV27 to TRBJ1-1; 7 bases are a match to TRBD1. V was clipped by 6 bases and J by 1 base; unmatched bases: 11. The germline V gene has CDR1 MNHEY and CDR2 SMNVEV (reference sequence). The CDR3 has 16 residues. This CDR3 is CASRPQGMGGNTEAFF. The CDR3 DNA sequence: TGTGCCAGCAGGCCACAGGGGATGGGGGGGAACACTGAAGCTTTCTTT.

In DNA, the CDR3 is TGTGCCAGCAGCCCGGGACAGGGGAGCGGCTACACCTTC. It yields the protein CASSPGQGSGYTF. The chain couples TRBV5-6 to TRBJ1-2, with TRBD1 identical over 10 bases. The germline CDR1 and CDR2 sequences are SGHDT and YYEEEE. The length of the CDR3 is 13 residues. Trimming removed 4 bases from V and 8 bases from J; junction bases left unmatched: 5.

This clone was seen only a few times. The V call is TRBV7-3, the J call TRBJ1-1; 8 positions match TRBD1. Germline assignment: CDR1 SGHTA and CDR2 FQGTGA. V gave up 2 bases and J gave up 5 bases; unmatched junction bases: 10. This CDR3 is built from 16 residues. CDR3 nucleotides: TGTGCCAGCAGCTTAGCTGCAGGGGGCGCAGGAACTGAAGCTTTCTTT. Its translation: CASSLAAGGAGTEAFF.

The chain employs TRBV5-1 and TRBJ1-4, with D maybe TRBD1 (5 bases). V dropped 2 bases and J dropped 7 bases, with 12 bases sitting between them. In germline, CDR1 is SGHRS, CDR2 YFSETQ. The CDR3 loop spans 14 amino acids. The CDR3 reads CASSLGRGGEKLFF. Written as DNA, the CDR3 is TGCGCCAGCAGCTTAGGAAGGGGAGGTGAAAAACTGTTTTTT.

V usage is TRBV7-2 and J usage is TRBJ2-5; 10 nucleotides align to TRBD2. With 1 base clipped from V and 4 bases from J, the junction kept 9 bases outside the gene matches. Germline lookup yields CDR1 SGHTA and CDR2 FQGNSA. The CDR3 contains 17 residues. The CDR3 region has the DNA TGTGCCAGCAGCTTAGGGGGTCAACTAGCGGGAAGAGAGACCCAGTACTTC. This encodes CASSLGGQLAGRETQYF.

This clone occurred many times. This chain uses TRBV12-3 or TRBV12-4 with TRBJ1-1; D unresolved. The V and J ends lost 7 bases and 4 bases respectively, with 13 bases between them. The CDR3 extends over 13 amino acids. The CDR3 bases are TGTGCCAGCACCCTTGGTCCCGGCACTGAAGCTTTCTTT. Protein sequence: CASTLGPGTEAFF.

The V call is TRBV25-1, the J call TRBJ2-3; 9 bases map to TRBD2. Germline CDR1 reads MGHDK; CDR2 reads SYGVNS. This CDR3 is 16 amino acids long. The junction had 6 bases not matched to a gene; V was cut back by 1 base and J by 4 bases. CDR3 sequence reads: CASSEWIAGDADTQYF. DNA of the CDR3: TGTGCCAGCAGTGAATGGATAGCGGGGGACGCAGATACGCAGTATTTT.

The chain couples TRBV30 to TRBJ2-2; TRBD2 agrees at 7 bases. The germline V gene encodes CDR1 GTSNPN and CDR2 SVGIG (reference sequence). The CDR3 consists of 15 residues. CDR3 DNA sequence: TGTGCGCGGGGGTTAAGGCGGGCTGGGGCCGGGGAGCTGTTTTTT. Translation: CARGLRRAGAGELFF.

This chain joins TRBV7-9 and TRBJ1-3; TRBD1 aligns across 7 bases. Germline values: CDR1 SEHNR, CDR2 FQNEAQ (reference sequence). This CDR3 spans 12 amino acids. With 8 bases clipped from V and 2 bases from J, the junction kept 0 bases outside the gene matches. CDR3 sequence: CASGTAGNTIYF. The CDR3 DNA is TGTGCCAGCGGGACAGCTGGAAACACCATATATTTT. Variable domain in full (rest from reference TRBV7-9 and TRBJ1-3): DTGVSQNPRHKITKRGQNVTFRCDPISEHNRLYWYRQTLGQGPEFLTYFQNEAQLEKSRLLSDRFSAERPKGSFSTLEIQRTEQGDSAMYLCASGTAGNTIYFGEGSWLTVV.

CDR3 in DNA: TGTGCCAGTAGTATTAGTCTCATGAACACTGAAGCTTTCTTT. This encodes CASSISLMNTEAFF. V gene TRBV19 combines with J gene TRBJ1-1; no definite D call. This CDR3 region has 14 residues. V shed 3 bases and J shed 0 bases, with 8 bases lying between them. CDR1 is LNHDA and CDR2 is SQIVND in the germline V gene (reference sequence).

J is TRBJ1-1 and V is TRBV19, with D possibly being TRBD1 (6 bases). The V and J ends lost 9 bases and 2 bases respectively, with 22 bases between them. Germline V gene data show CDR1 as LNHDA and CDR2 as SQIVND (reference sequence). The CDR3 covers 16 residues. The CDR3 nucleotides are TGTGCCAGCAACGGACAGCGGGGGACTCTCAACACTGAAGCTTTCTTT. Protein sequence: CASNGQRGTLNTEAFF. Filled out from reference TRBV19 and TRBJ1-1, the complete variable domain reads DGGITQSPKYLFRKEGQNVTLSCEQNLNHDAMYWYRQDPGQGLRLIYYSQIVNDFQKGDIAEGYSVSREKKESFPLTVTSAQKNPTAFYLCASNGQRGTLNTEAFFGQGTRLTVV.

This sequence joins TRBV28 and TRBJ1-2, with D possibly TRBD1 on 6 matching bases. CDR3 length: 16 residues. V was trimmed by 5 bases and J by 1 base, leaving 17 bases between them. The germline V gene encodes CDR1 MDHEN and CDR2 SYDVKM. This CDR3 is CASSAPGTRINYGYTF. The CDR3 DNA is TGTGCCAGCAGTGCCCCCGGGACAAGGATTAACTATGGCTACACCTTC.

The genes are TRBV29-1 and TRBJ2-2; 7 positions match TRBD1. The V segment lost 1 base and the J segment 6 bases; nucleotides outside the gene matches: 5. Germline V CDR1 and CDR2: SQVTM, ANQGSEA. The CDR3 spans 14 residues. This CDR3 reads CSVEGHRGAGELFF. CDR3 DNA sequence: TGCAGCGTTGAAGGTCACAGGGGAGCCGGGGAGCTGTTTTTT.

The rearrangement joins TRBV11-1 to TRBJ1-4; TRBD1 aligns across 8 bases. The CDR3 spans 14 residues. The J segment lost 5 bases and the V segment lost 5 bases, leaving 4 bases of the junction unmatched. Germline assignment: CDR1 SGHAT and CDR2 FQDESV (reference sequence). CDR3 nucleotide sequence: TGTGCCAGCAGCCTGGGACAGGTGAATGAAAAACTGTTTTTT. The encoded protein is CASSLGQVNEKLFF.

The chain joins TRBV5-6 to TRBJ2-1; 7 nucleotides align to TRBD2. Germline trimming cut 0 bases from V and 2 bases from J; bases unmatched to any gene: 8. CDR1 is SGHDT and CDR2 is YYEEEE in the germline V gene. This CDR3 is 17 amino acids long. The CDR3 loop reads CASSLDWREQTYNEQFF. CDR3 coding DNA: TGTGCCAGCAGCTTGGATTGGCGGGAGCAGACCTACAATGAGCAGTTCTTC.

Comments on this clone: Sequence at one end of the junction differs from germline and may be a read error. The rearrangement uses TRBV7-7 and TRBJ2-1, with 13 bases aligning to TRBD2. The CDR3 covers 16 residues. The germline V gene encodes CDR1 SSHAT and CDR2 FNYEAQ (reference sequence). In DNA form, the CDR3 reads TGTGCTAGCAGCGCCCGGACTAGCGGGGGATACAATGAGCAGTTCTTC. Its translation is CASSARTSGGYNEQFF.

The chain combines TRBV28 with TRBJ2-7; weak D call: TRBD1 (8 bases). The V end was cut by 5 bases, the J end by 0 bases, with 14 bases between. Looked up from germline, CDR1 is MDHEN and CDR2 is SYDVKM. CDR3 length: 15 amino acids. The CDR3 loop reads CASSRQGRVSYEQYF. The CDR3 DNA is TGTGCCAGCAGTAGACAGGGGAGGGTCTCCTACGAGCAGTACTTC.

The chain employs TRBV6-2 or TRBV6-3 and TRBJ1-2; 7 bases match TRBD1. The J segment lost 2 bases and the V segment lost 2 bases, leaving 11 bases of the junction unmatched. CDR1 and CDR2 (germline): MNHEY, SVGEGT. There are 17 residues in the CDR3. The DNA for the CDR3 is TGTGCCAGCAGTTACCAACAGGGGAAGGAAGTAAACTATGGCTACACCTTC. Its translation: CASSYQQGKEVNYGYTF.

This clone was seen a single time. The chain joins TRBV9 to TRBJ2-6; a weak D match, TRBD1 (6 bases). CDR1 and CDR2 (germline): SGDLS, YYNGEE. V was trimmed by 1 base and J by 1 base, leaving 9 bases between them. The CDR3 totals 16 residues. The CDR3 DNA is TGTGCCAGCAGCGTACTCACAGGGTCTGGGGCCAACGTCCTGACTTTC. It codes for CASSVLTGSGANVLTF.

This chain uses TRBV9 with TRBJ2-5; 10 bases are shared with TRBD2. CDR3 size: 15 residues. With V trimmed by 3 bases and J by 2 bases, 4 bases remained unmatched. Germline assignment: CDR1 SGDLS and CDR2 YYNGEE. CDR3 bases: TGTGCCAGCAGCGCGGGACTAGCGACACAAGAGACCCAGTACTTC. This codes for CASSAGLATQETQYF.

The DNA for the CDR3 is TGTGCCAGCAGCCCCGGCCAGGGGAATCCTGAAAAACTGTTTTTT. Its protein is CASSPGQGNPEKLFF. The chain carries TRBV11-3 and TRBJ1-4; maybe TRBD1 (6 bases). CDR1 SGHNT and CDR2 YENEEA come from the germline V gene. CDR3 length: 15 residues. Trimming pared 5 bases from V and 7 bases from J, leaving 17 bases between.

V and J are TRBV10-3 and TRBJ1-5; D call uncertain. This CDR3 spans 14 amino acids. With 3 bases removed from V and 0 bases from J, the gap between germline ends came to 6 bases. Germline V lookup: CDR1 ENHRY, CDR2 SYGVKD. This chain's CDR3 is CAISEEGSNQPQHF. DNA for the CDR3: TGTGCCATCAGTGAAGAGGGTAGCAATCAGCCCCAGCATTTT.

This chain joins TRBV6-6 and TRBJ2-1; D might be TRBD2 (5 bases). CDR1 and CDR2 from the germline V gene are MNHNY and SVGAGI (reference sequence). V dropped 8 bases and J dropped 6 bases, with 14 bases sitting between them. The CDR3 contains 13 residues. CDR3 loop: CASGVAFVNEQFF. The CDR3 nucleotides read TGTGCCAGCGGGGTAGCGTTCGTCAATGAGCAGTTCTTC.

This chain connects TRBV27 to TRBJ2-7; TRBD2 might be the D (5 bases). Germline loops: CDR1 MNHEY, CDR2 SMNVEV (reference sequence). The CDR3 consists of 13 residues. V shed 5 bases and J shed 2 bases, with 10 bases lying between them. The CDR3 DNA is TGTGCCAGCAGTCCCCGAGGGACCTACGAGCAGTACTTC. This sequence encodes CASSPRGTYEQYF.

The chain's CDR3 is CASSFINEQFF. The CDR3 bases are TGTGCCAGCAGTTTCATCAATGAGCAGTTCTTC. The genes are TRBV28 and TRBJ2-1; no definite D call. The germline V and J ends were trimmed by 3 bases and 6 bases, with 3 bases remaining between them. CDR1 and CDR2 (germline): MDHEN, SYDVKM. The CDR3 loop spans 11 amino acids. Full variable domain (outside the CDR3, taken from reference TRBV28 and TRBJ2-1): DVKVTQSSRYLVKRTGEKVFLECVQDMDHENMFWYRQDPGLGLRLIYFSYDVKMKEKGDIPEGYSVSREKKERFSLILESASTNQTSMYLCASSFINEQFFGPGTRLTVL.